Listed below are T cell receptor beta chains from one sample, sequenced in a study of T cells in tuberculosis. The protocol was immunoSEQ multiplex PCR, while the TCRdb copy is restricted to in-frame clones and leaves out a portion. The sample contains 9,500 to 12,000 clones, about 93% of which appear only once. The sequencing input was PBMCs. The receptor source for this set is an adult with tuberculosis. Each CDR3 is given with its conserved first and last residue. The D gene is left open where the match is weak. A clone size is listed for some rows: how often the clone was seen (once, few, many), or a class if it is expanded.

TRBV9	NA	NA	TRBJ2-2	CASRSEPGTGELFF	TGTGCCAGCAGGTCCGAACCAGGCACCGGGGAGCTGTTTTTT
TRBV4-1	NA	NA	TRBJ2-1	CASSQGESREFF	TGCGCCAGCAGCCAAGGGGAATCGCGGGAGTTCTTC
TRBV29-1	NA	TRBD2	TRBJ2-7	CSVNRGGGNEQYF	TGCAGCGTGAATCGCGGGGGGGGTAACGAGCAGTACTTC
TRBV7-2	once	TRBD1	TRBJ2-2	CASSELDRGNTGELFF	TGTGCCAGCAGCGAACTGGACAGGGGAAACACCGGGGAGCTGTTTTTT
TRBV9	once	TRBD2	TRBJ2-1	CASSGTSVLNEQFF	TGTGCCAGCAGCGGGACTAGTGTTCTCAATGAGCAGTTCTTC
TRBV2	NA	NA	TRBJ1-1	CASSAGNTEAFF	TGTGCCAGCAGTGCAGGGAACACTGAAGCTTTCTTT
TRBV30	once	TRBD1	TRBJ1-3	CAAGQPTRSFSGNTIYF	TGTGCTGCGGGACAGCCTACCCGTAGTTTCTCTGGAAACACCATATATTTT
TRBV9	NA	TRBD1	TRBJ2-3	CASSVDGQGATTDTQYF	TGTGCCAGCAGCGTAGATGGGCAGGGGGCAACCACAGATACGCAGTATTTT
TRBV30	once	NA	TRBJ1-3	CAWSPNVQATGNTIYF	TGTGCCTGGAGCCCCAACGTCCAGGCTACTGGAAACACCATATATTTT
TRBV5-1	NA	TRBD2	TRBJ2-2	CASSEKPSGTSGRPNTGELFF	TGCGCCAGCAGCGAAAAACCGTCCGGGACTAGCGGGAGACCAAACACCGGGGAGCTGTTTTTT
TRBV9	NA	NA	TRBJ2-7	CASSVQGSSYEQYF	TGTGCCAGCAGCGTACAAGGGAGCTCCTACGAGCAGTACTTC
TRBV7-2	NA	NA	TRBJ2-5	CASSLGGEPYQETQYF	TGTGCCAGCAGCTTAGGGGGGGAACCGTACCAAGAGACCCAGTACTTC
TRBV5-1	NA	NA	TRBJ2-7	CASSLVSDASYEQYF	TGCGCCAGCAGCTTGGTCTCTGATGCGTCCTACGAGCAGTACTTC
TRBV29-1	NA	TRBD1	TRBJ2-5	CSVESRGETQYF	TGCAGCGTTGAGTCCAGGGGGGAGACCCAGTACTTC
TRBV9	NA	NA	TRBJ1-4	CASSSRADNEKLFF	TGTGCCAGCAGTAGCAGGGCGGATAATGAAAAACTGTTTTTT